A selection of T cell receptor beta chains follows, all from one sample in a study of response to subunit inactivated influenza vaccine. TCRdb processed the RT-PCR reads anew with MiXCR; each CDR3 protein has one entry. The sample includes around 650,000 distinct CDR3 sequences, less than 20% of them seen just once. Specimen: PBMCs from blood, collected 11 to 12 days after vaccination. All receptors come from a man in his fifties who received an inactivated influenza vaccine. Both conserved end residues are part of each CDR3. Each record gives: J gene, V gene, clone size, CDR3 protein. Expanded clones get a size class; other rows say once, few or many, or leave the size out.

>TRBJ2-4|TRBV28|many
CASSLMAGAKNIQYF
>TRBJ2-3|TRBV7-8|NA
CASRRGAPDTQYF
>TRBJ2-1|TRBV5-1|many
CASSLRQVYNEQFF
>TRBJ2-5|TRBV12-3/TRBV12-4|few
CASSPAPTAGVRETQYF
>TRBJ2-1|TRBV7-2|NA
CASSGQATSGGNNEQFF
>TRBJ2-2|TRBV4-2|NA
CASSQDVGRTGLGTGELFF
>TRBJ2-7|TRBV9|NA
CASSVGWESYEQYF
>TRBJ1-2|TRBV10-3|NA
CAINRVNYGYTF
>TRBJ2-3|TRBV7-9|few
CASSKTGARTDTQYF
>TRBJ2-1|TRBV15|few
CATSRERLSYNEQFF
>TRBJ2-2|TRBV12-3/TRBV12-4|few
CASRDLAPGELFF
>TRBJ2-5|TRBV7-2|few
CASSLASGARVSQYF
>TRBJ2-5|TRBV7-8|NA
CASSQYRDTTQETQYF
>TRBJ2-3|TRBV7-6|few
CASSSAPGIRTDTQYF
>TRBJ2-5|TRBV4-3|many
CASSQDPGLAGVEETQYF
>TRBJ2-7|TRBV5-1|few
CASSLSGRSNEQYF
>TRBJ1-3|TRBV12-3/TRBV12-4|many
CASSFNSGNTIYF
>TRBJ2-3|TRBV25-1|NA
CASSLAGGGEDTQYF
>TRBJ2-2|TRBV7-9|few
CASSPTSETGELFF
>TRBJ2-1|TRBV7-9|few
CASSLGSSGKYNEQFF
>TRBJ2-2|TRBV10-3|NA
CAIKVQEAGFTGELFF
>TRBJ2-1|TRBV6-1|many
CASSESFNEQFF
>TRBJ2-3|TRBV10-3|few
CAISEWASGENTDTQYF
>TRBJ1-1|TRBV7-8|few
CASSLEATNTEAFF
>TRBJ2-2|TRBV3-1|NA
CASSRGTLGSGELFF
>TRBJ1-1|TRBV6-2/TRBV6-3|NA
CASSKQDRTEAFF
>TRBJ2-1|TRBV4-3|NA
CASSPTRTSGGSYNEQFF
>TRBJ1-1|TRBV6-2/TRBV6-3|once
CASSYPFKLIGGVNTEAFF
>TRBJ2-7|TRBV20-1|few
CSADRWEKEEQYF
>TRBJ1-2|TRBV7-9|many
CASSLFYPGQGRGYTF
>TRBJ2-3|TRBV6-2/TRBV6-3|NA
CASKFKTGADTQYF
>TRBJ2-7|TRBV2|NA
CASSDNLPIDEQYF
>TRBJ2-1|TRBV7-9|NA
CASSFRGLSSYNEQFF
>TRBJ1-4|TRBV7-9|few
CASSLLTGRGGEKLFF
>TRBJ2-3|TRBV29-1|few
CSVEVTAVAYTDTQYF
>TRBJ2-5|TRBV30|NA
CAWSTGGETQYF
>TRBJ2-2|TRBV3-1|many
CASSPWTGEARELFF
>TRBJ2-1|TRBV6-5|many
CASSYGPPEGLNEQFF
>TRBJ1-1|TRBV25-1|NA
CASSRHANTEAFF
>TRBJ1-2|TRBV4-1|few
CASSQGVAYGYTF
>TRBJ2-5|TRBV15|few
CATKGGTNRETQYF
>TRBJ2-2|TRBV9|many
CASSVSANTGELFF
>TRBJ2-7|TRBV6-6|NA
CASSTDRDEQYF
>TRBJ2-1|TRBV14|NA
CASSRGPLGLGAYNEQFF
>TRBJ2-2|TRBV5-1|many
CASSGRQTNTGELFF
>TRBJ2-1|TRBV19|few
CASRPGTSNEQFF
>TRBJ2-4|TRBV4-3|NA
CASSQDQGQGGNIQYF
>TRBJ2-5|TRBV28|NA
CASRKTGWETQYF
>TRBJ2-5|TRBV4-1|few
CASSGQGRAETQYF
>TRBJ2-2|TRBV4-1|few
CASSHGTGETGELFF
>TRBJ2-3|TRBV5-1|NA
CASSLSGRSDTQYF
>TRBJ2-7|TRBV3-1|NA
CASSQHTGEQYF
>TRBJ1-5|TRBV12-3/TRBV12-4|NA
CASSLTGPDSNQPQHF
>TRBJ1-2|TRBV5-5|many
CASSTTGDINYGYTF
>TRBJ2-7|TRBV29-1|few
CSAGSTGRREQYF
>TRBJ2-2|TRBV10-3|few
CASKLRTGANTGELFF
>TRBJ1-1|TRBV20-1|few
CSAPRPGNTEAFF